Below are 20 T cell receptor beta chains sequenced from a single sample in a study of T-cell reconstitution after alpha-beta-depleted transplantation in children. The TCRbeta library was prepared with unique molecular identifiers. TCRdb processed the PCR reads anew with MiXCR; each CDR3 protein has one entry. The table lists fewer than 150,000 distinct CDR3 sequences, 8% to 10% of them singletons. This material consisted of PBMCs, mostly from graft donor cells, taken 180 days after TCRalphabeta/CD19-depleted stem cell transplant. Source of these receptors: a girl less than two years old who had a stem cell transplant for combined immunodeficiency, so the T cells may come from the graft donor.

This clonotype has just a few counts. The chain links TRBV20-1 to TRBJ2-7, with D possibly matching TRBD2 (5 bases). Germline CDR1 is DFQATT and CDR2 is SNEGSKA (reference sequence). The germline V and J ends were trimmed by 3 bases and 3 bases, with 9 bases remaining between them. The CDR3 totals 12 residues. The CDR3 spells CSASGVRYEQYF. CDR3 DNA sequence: TGCAGTGCTAGCGGGGTTCGCTACGAGCAGTACTTC.

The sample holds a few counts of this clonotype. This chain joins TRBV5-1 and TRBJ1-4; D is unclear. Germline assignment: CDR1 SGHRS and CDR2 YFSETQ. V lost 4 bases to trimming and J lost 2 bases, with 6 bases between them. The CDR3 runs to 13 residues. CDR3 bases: TGCGCCAGCAGCCCGGGGACTAATGAAAAACTGTTTTTT. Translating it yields CASSPGTNEKLFF.

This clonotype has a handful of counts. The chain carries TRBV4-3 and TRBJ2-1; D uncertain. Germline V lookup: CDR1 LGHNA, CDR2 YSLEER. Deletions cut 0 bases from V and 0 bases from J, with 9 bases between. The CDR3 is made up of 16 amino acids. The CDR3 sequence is CASSQEVGNSYNEQFF. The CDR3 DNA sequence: TGCGCCAGCAGCCAAGAGGTAGGGAACTCCTACAATGAGCAGTTCTTC.

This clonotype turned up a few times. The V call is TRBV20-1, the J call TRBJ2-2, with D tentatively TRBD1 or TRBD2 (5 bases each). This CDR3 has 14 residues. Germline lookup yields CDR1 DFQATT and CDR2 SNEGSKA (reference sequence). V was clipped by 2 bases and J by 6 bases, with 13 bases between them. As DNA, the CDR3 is TGCAGTGCTAGACGGGGTGAAGGGGCCGGGGAGCTGTTTTTT. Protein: CSARRGEGAGELFF.

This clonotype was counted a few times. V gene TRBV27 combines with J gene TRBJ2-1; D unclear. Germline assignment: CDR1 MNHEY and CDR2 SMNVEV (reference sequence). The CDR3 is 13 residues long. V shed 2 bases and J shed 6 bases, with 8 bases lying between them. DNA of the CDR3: TGTGCCAGCAGTTTAATTGCGCCCAATGAGCAGTTCTTC. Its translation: CASSLIAPNEQFF.

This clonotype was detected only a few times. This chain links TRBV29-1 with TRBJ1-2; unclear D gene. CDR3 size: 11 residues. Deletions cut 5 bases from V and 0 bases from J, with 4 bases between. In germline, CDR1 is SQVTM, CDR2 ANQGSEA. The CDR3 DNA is TGCAGCGTTATCGCTAACTATGGCTACACCTTC. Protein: CSVIANYGYTF.

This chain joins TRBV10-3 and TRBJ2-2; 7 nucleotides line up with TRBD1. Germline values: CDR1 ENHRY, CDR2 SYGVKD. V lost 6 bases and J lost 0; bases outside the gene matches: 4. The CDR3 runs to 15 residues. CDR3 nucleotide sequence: TGTGCCATCAGGAAACAGGGGACGAACACCGGGGAGCTGTTTTTT. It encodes CAIRKQGTNTGELFF.

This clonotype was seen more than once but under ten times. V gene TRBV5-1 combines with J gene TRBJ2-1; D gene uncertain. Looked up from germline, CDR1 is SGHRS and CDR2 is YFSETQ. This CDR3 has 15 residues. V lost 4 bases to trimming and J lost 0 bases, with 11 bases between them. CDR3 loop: CASSLPTDSYNEQFF. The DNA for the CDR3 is TGCGCCAGCAGCCTCCCTACCGACTCCTACAATGAGCAGTTCTTC.

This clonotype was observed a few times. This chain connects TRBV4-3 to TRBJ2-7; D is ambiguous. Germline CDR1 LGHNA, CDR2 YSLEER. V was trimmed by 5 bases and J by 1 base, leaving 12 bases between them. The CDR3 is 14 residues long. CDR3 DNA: TGCGCCAGCAGCGTTTCGGCCGGATCCTACGAGCAGTACTTC. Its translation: CASSVSAGSYEQYF.

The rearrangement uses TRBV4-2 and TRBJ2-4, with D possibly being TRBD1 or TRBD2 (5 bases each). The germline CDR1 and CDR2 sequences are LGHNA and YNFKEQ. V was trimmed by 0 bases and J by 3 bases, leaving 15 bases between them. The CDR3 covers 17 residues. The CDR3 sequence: CASSQDGAFGGKNIQYF. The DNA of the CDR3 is TGTGCCAGCAGCCAAGATGGGGCCTTCGGAGGCAAAAACATTCAGTACTTC.

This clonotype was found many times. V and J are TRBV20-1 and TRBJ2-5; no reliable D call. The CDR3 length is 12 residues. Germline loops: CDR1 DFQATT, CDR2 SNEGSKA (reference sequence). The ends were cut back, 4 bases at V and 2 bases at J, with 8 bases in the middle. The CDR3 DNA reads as TGCAGTGCTACCTTCGGGCAAGAGACCCAGTACTTC. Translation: CSATFGQETQYF.

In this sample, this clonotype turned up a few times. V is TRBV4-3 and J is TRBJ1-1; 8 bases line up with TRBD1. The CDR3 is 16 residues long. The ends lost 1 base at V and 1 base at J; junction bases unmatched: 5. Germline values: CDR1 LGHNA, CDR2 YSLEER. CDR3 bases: TGCGCCAGCAGCCAAGTCGGACAGGGTGCGAACACTGAAGCTTTCTTT. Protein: CASSQVGQGANTEAFF.

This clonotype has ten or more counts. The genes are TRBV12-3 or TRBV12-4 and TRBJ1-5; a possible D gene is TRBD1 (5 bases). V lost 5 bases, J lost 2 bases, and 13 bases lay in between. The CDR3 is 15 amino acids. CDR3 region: CASSPRDGRNQPQHF. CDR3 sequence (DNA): TGTGCCAGCAGTCCTCGGGACGGACGCAATCAGCCCCAGCATTTT.

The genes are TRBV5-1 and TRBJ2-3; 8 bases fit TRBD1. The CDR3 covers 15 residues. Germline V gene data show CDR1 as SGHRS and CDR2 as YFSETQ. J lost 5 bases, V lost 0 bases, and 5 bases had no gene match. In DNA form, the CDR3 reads TGCGCCAGCAGCTTGGGCAGGGGGCGAGGAGATACGCAGTATTTT. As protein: CASSLGRGRGDTQYF. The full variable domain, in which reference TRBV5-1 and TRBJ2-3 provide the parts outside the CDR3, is KAGVTQTPRYLIKTRGQQVTLSCSPISGHRSVSWYQQTPGQGLQFLFEYFSETQRNKGNFPGRFSGRQFSNSRSEMNVSTLELGDSALYLCASSLGRGRGDTQYFGPGTRLTVL.

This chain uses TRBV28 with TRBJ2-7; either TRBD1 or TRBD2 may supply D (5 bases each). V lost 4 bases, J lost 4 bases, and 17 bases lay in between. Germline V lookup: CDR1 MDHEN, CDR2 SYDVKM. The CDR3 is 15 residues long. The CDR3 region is CASSSLGVGRYEQYF. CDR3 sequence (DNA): TGTGCCAGCAGTTCCCTGGGGGTCGGTCGGTACGAGCAGTACTTC.

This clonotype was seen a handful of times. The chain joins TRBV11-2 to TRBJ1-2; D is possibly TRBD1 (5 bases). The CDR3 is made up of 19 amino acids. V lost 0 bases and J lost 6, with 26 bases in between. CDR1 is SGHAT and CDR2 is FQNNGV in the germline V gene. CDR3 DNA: TGTGCCAGCAGCTTAGAGGGGCGGAGAACGGGCCCCTCGGGTCATGGCTACACCTTC. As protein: CASSLEGRRTGPSGHGYTF.

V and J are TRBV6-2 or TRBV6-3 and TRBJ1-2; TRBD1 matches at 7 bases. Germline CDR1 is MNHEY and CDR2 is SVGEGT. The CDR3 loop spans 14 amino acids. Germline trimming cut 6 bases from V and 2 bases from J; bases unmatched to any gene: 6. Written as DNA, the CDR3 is TGTGCCAGCAGCGAAACAGGGGAGAACTATGGCTACACCTTC. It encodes CASSETGENYGYTF.

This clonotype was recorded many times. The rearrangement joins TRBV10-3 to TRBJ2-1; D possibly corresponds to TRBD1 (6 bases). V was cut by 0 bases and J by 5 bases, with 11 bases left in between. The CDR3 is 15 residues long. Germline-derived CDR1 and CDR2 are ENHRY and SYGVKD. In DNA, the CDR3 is TGTGCCATCAGTGAGTCTGGACAGCGGAACAATGAGCAGTTCTTC. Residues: CAISESGQRNNEQFF.

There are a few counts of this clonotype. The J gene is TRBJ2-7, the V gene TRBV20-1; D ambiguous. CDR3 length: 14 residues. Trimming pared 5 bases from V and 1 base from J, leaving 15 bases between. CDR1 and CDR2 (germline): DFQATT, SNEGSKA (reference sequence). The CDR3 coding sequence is TGCAGTGCTTTCCCGAGTAGGGTGTCCTACGAGCAGTACTTC. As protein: CSAFPSRVSYEQYF.

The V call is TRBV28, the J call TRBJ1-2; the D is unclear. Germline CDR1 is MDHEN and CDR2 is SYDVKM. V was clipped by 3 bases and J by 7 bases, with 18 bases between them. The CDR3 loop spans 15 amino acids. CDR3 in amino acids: CASSFGVRSGPGYTF. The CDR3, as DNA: TGTGCCAGCAGTTTCGGCGTCAGGTCAGGACCTGGCTACACCTTC.